This T cell receptor beta chain originates from a study of T-cell reconstitution after alpha-beta-depleted transplantation in children. Study results and limitations: Where some patients showed high TCRbeta diversity at day 60, it came from recipient T cells and thymic progenitors that had survived. By one year post-transplant, T-cell counts and diversity largely arose from T cells that were newly produced. Expanded clones from the graft, numbering several hundred, reportedly supplied alpha-beta T cells about two months after transplant.

There are many counts of this clonotype. Its matching antigen is unknown. The CDR3 consists of 15 residues. Germline V gene lookup returns CDR1 SGHVS and CDR2 FQNEAQ. Trimming left V 7 bases short and J 4 bases short, with 19 bases between. Unique molecular identifiers were incorporated when the TCRbeta library was constructed. Each CDR3 protein gets one entry after TCRdb re-called the PCR reads with MiXCR. The sample includes 200,000 or so distinct CDR3 sequences, roughly 6% of them seen just once. The sequenced sample was PBMCs, obtained before TCRalphabeta/CD19-depleted stem cell transplant. The chain employs TRBV7-8 and TRBJ2-5; D gene ambiguous. The clonotype comes from a girl under three years old with combined immunodeficiency, due to receive a stem cell transplant. In DNA form, the CDR3 reads TGTGCCAGCACCGCCCGTCCGCAGACCCGAGAGACCCAGTACTTC. Its protein product is CASTARPQTRETQYF.